These 18 T cell receptor beta chains originate from one sample sequenced in a study of cytomegalovirus exposure and HLA in healthy donors. The PCR used 60 Vbeta and 13 Jbeta primers. Sequencing was performed with immunoSEQ multiplex PCR; in TCRdb, only in-frame clones are kept and a portion is missing. In the table there are approximately 130,000 clones, around 70% of which are singletons. The material sequenced was PBMCs. These receptors came from a man aged 25 to 40 in good health and CMV-seronegative.

This clone was observed a few times. V usage is TRBV5-4 and J usage is TRBJ2-5; 9 positions match TRBD1. The CDR3 consists of 14 residues. With 4 bases clipped from V and 5 bases from J, the junction kept 6 bases outside the gene matches. CDR1 SGHNT and CDR2 YYREEE come from the germline V gene (reference sequence). The CDR3 DNA sequence: TGTGCCAGCAGCGGGACAGGGTATTTTGAGACCCAGTACTTC. This sequence encodes CASSGTGYFETQYF. Together with reference TRBV5-4 and TRBJ2-5, the CDR3 gives the full variable domain: ETGVTQSPTHLIKTRGQQVTLRCSSQSGHNTVSWYQQALGQGPQFIFQYYREEENGRGNFPPRFSGLQFPNYSSELNVNALELDDSALYLCASSGTGYFETQYFGPGTRLLVL.

The rearrangement links TRBV7-2 to TRBJ1-1; 7 bases map to TRBD1. Per germline, CDR1 SGHTA and CDR2 FQGNSA. The CDR3 has 14 residues. Unmatched junction bases numbered 4, after V lost 5 bases and J lost 1 base. The CDR3 loop is CASSRRQGNTEAFF. Written as DNA, the CDR3 is TGTGCCAGCAGCCGGAGACAGGGGAACACTGAAGCTTTCTTT.

The J gene is TRBJ1-2, the V gene TRBV29-1, with D perhaps TRBD1 (6 bases). Trimming stripped 3 bases from V and 13 bases from J, with 15 bases between. Germline V lookup: CDR1 SQVTM, CDR2 ANQGSEA. The length of the CDR3 is 11 residues. In DNA form, the CDR3 reads TGCAGCGTTGATCTGAACAGGGTTCTCACCTTC. It encodes CSVDLNRVLTF.

This clone was detected a few times. This chain uses TRBV10-3 with TRBJ2-1, with 7 bases fitting TRBD1. The CDR3 extends over 16 amino acids. Germline V CDR1 and CDR2: ENHRY, SYGVKD. The junction had 10 bases not matched to a gene; V was cut back by 8 bases and J by 0 bases. In DNA, the CDR3 is TGTGCCATCGCCCGACAGGGATCGGGCTCCTACAATGAGCAGTTCTTC. This translates into CAIARQGSGSYNEQFF.

The chain recombines TRBV28 with TRBJ1-3; tentative D call: TRBD1 (6 bases). Germline V CDR1 and CDR2: MDHEN, SYDVKM. The CDR3 is 18 residues long. Deletions cut 4 bases from V and 0 bases from J, with 19 bases between. CDR3 nucleotides: TGTGCCAGCAGTTCTCCCCCCGGGGGCGGGAGCTCTGGAAACACCATATATTTT. As protein: CASSSPPGGGSSGNTIYF. Drawing the rest from reference TRBV28 and TRBJ1-3, the complete variable domain is DVKVTQSSRYLVKRTGEKVFLECVQDMDHENMFWYRQDPGLGLRLIYFSYDVKMKEKGDIPEGYSVSREKKERFSLILESASTNQTSMYLCASSSPPGGGSSGNTIYFGEGSWLTVV.

The CDR3 nucleotides read TGTGCCACCAGCAGAGATCCGAAGGGAGTCCGGAATGAGCAGTTCTTC. The encoded protein is CATSRDPKGVRNEQFF. V gene TRBV15 combines with J gene TRBJ2-1, with TRBD2 as a possible D gene (5 bases). CDR1 is LNHNV, CDR2 YYDKDF, per germline (reference sequence). V lost 0 bases and J lost 7, with 16 bases in between. This CDR3 is built from 16 residues.

V and J are TRBV6-5 and TRBJ1-2; no clear D. The CDR3 is 15 amino acids. V was trimmed by 7 bases and J by 4 bases, leaving 19 bases between them. Per the germline V gene, CDR1 is MNHEY and CDR2 is SVGAGI. The CDR3 sequence is CASTPGQWEAYGYTF. Written as DNA, the CDR3 is TGTGCCAGCACCCCGGGTCAGTGGGAGGCCTATGGCTACACCTTC.

This clone is a singleton in its sample. The chain has TRBV6-6 and TRBJ2-1, with D hard to call. With 0 bases removed from V and 9 bases from J, the gap between germline ends came to 18 bases. CDR1 and CDR2 from the germline V gene are MNHNY and SVGAGI (reference sequence). The CDR3 sequence is 16 residues long. In nucleotides, the CDR3 is TGTGCCAGCAGTTACTCGTTCGAGGATAGGCTGGTTGAGCAGTTCTTC. Translated: CASSYSFEDRLVEQFF.

As for this clone: One end of the junction does not line up with germline, which may come from a read error. This chain links TRBV7-9 with TRBJ2-1, with TRBD2 identical over 11 bases. The CDR3 is made up of 13 amino acids. The germline V gene has CDR1 SEHNR and CDR2 FQNEAQ (reference sequence). CDR3: CASSLAGGLGQFF. CDR3 nucleotide sequence: TGTGCCAGCAGCCTAGCGGGGGGTCTAGGGCAGTTCTTC. Based on the CDR3 plus reference TRBV7-9 and TRBJ2-1, the full variable domain is DTGVSQNPRHKITKRGQNVTFRCDPISEHNRLYWYRQTLGQGPEFLTYFQNEAQLEKSRLLSDRFSAERPKGSFSTLEIQRTEQGDSAMYLCASSLAGGLGQFFGPGTRLTVL.

CDR3 sequence reads: CASSQVWGRGTEAFF. The CDR3 nucleotides are TGCGCCAGCAGCCAAGTCTGGGGGCGCGGGACTGAAGCTTTCTTT. The chain uses TRBV4-3 and TRBJ1-1, with D possibly being TRBD1 (6 bases). Germline lookup yields CDR1 LGHNA and CDR2 YSLEER. V was cut by 1 base and J by 5 bases, with 14 bases left in between. The CDR3 runs 15 residues.

This chain uses TRBV5-1 with TRBJ1-2; the match to TRBD1 covers 9 bases. With V trimmed by 9 bases and J by 7 bases, 16 bases remained unmatched. Germline V gene sequence: CDR1 SGHRS, CDR2 YFSETQ. This CDR3 comprises 15 residues. The DNA for the CDR3 is TGCGCCACCACCAGCCCGGGACAGGGAGGTGGTGGCTACACCTTC. As protein: CATTSPGQGGGGYTF.

This clone was detected once. One junction end disagrees with the germline gene, perhaps due to a read error. The rearrangement uses TRBV9 and TRBJ1-1, with D perhaps matching TRBD1 (6 bases). Germline CDR1 reads SGDLS; CDR2 reads YYNGEE. The CDR3 covers 15 residues. The chain's CDR3 is CASSVETGMNTEVFF. The CDR3, as DNA: TGTGCCAGCAGCGTAGAAACAGGGATGAACACTGAAGTTTTCTTT.

This clone was observed a handful of times. This chain uses TRBV2 with TRBJ2-4; 9 nucleotides align to TRBD2. After removal of 8 bases from V and 8 bases from J, the junction contained 4 bases not matched to a gene. Looked up from germline, CDR1 is SNHLY and CDR2 is FYNNEI. The CDR3 extends over 12 amino acids. The CDR3 is CASGRGGDIQYF. The CDR3 nucleotides read TGTGCCAGCGGGCGGGGGGGGGACATTCAGTACTTC.

This clone was seen a handful of times. The junction departs from germline at one end; a sequencing error may be responsible. The rearrangement uses TRBV2 and TRBJ1-5; 8 positions agree with TRBD1. CDR3 length equals 14 residues. Germline V gene sequence: CDR1 SNHLY, CDR2 FYNNEI. CDR3: CASREGTGARPQHF. CDR3 bases: TGTGCCAGCAGGGAAGGGACAGGCGCTCGGCCCCAGCATTTT.

The genes are TRBV18 and TRBJ1-2; no clear D. This CDR3 is 12 amino acids long. From germline, CDR1 is KGHSH and CDR2 LQKENI. V lost 6 bases, J lost 8 bases, and 13 bases lay in between. DNA for the CDR3: TGTGCCAGCTCCCTAACTTCGGGAGGCTACACCTTC. This translates into CASSLTSGGYTF.

This chain uses TRBV28 with TRBJ2-3; no clear D. Trimming stripped 3 bases from V and 2 bases from J, with 9 bases between. Germline V lookup: CDR1 MDHEN, CDR2 SYDVKM. There are 14 residues in the CDR3. The CDR3 nucleotides are TGTGCCAGCAGTTTTTCCTTCTTCACAGATACGCAGTATTTT. Protein: CASSFSFFTDTQYF.

This chain links TRBV23-1 with TRBJ1-1; D gene unclear. TRBV23-1 is reported as an ORF; its role is uncertain. Trimming removed 2 bases from V and 5 bases from J, with 12 bases in between. The CDR3 runs to 14 residues. CDR3 residues: CASSQSRSGTEAFF. Written as DNA, the CDR3 is TGCGCCAGCAGTCAAAGTCGGAGCGGTACTGAAGCTTTCTTT.

As DNA, the CDR3 is TGTGCCAGCAGTTCAATACTTGTTCGGGAAACGAAGGGGAGGTATGGCTACACCTTC. Amino acids: CASSSILVRETKGRYGYTF. The gene calls are TRBV11-2 and TRBJ1-2, with a tentative D call TRBD1 (5 bases). The CDR3 runs to 19 residues. Trimming shortened V by 6 bases and J by 5 bases, and 31 bases separated the two germline ends. CDR1 and CDR2 (germline): SGHAT, FQNNGV. The full variable domain, in which reference TRBV11-2 and TRBJ1-2 provide the parts outside the CDR3, is EAGVAQSPRYKIIEKRQSVAFWCNPISGHATLYWYQQILGQGPKLLIQFQNNGVVDDSQLPKDRFSAERLKGVDSTLKIQPAKLEDSAVYLCASSSILVRETKGRYGYTFGSGTRLTVV.